The 7 T cell receptor beta chains presented below share a single source sample, sequenced in a study of control samples from healthy donors and cancer patients (dated by TCRdb to 2020 to 2022). Library preparation used the immunoSEQ multiplex PCR assay. What TCRdb holds here is the immuneACCESS table cut down to in-frame rearrangements. Part of the clones is not present; checked against another copy, under half of the missing clones reflect an unresolved V gene, and the others are unexplained. This sample has some 70,000 clones in its table, and 83% of those were observed once. The ten most abundant clones make up about 15% of the sample. Sequencing used blood. These TCRs come from a man in his sixties in good health.

This clone turned up a few times. The chain employs TRBV4-3 and TRBJ1-5; 9 nucleotides agree with TRBD1. This CDR3 has 15 residues. Germline CDR1 LGHNA, CDR2 YSLEER. Trimming removed 0 bases from V and 4 bases from J; junction bases left unmatched: 1. CDR3 sequence reads: CASSQDGQGNQPQHF. The CDR3 coding sequence is TGCGCCAGCAGCCAAGATGGACAGGGGAATCAGCCCCAGCATTTT.

The V call is TRBV19, the J call TRBJ1-6; D remains unclear. Germline CDR1 reads LNHDA; CDR2 reads SQIVND (reference sequence). Trimming stripped 7 bases from V and 7 bases from J, with 14 bases between. The CDR3 contains 14 residues. The CDR3 spells CASNVRVSNSPLHF. DNA for the CDR3: TGTGCCAGTAATGTAAGGGTTTCGAATTCACCCCTCCACTTT.

V gene TRBV19 combines with J gene TRBJ1-6, with 8 bases matching TRBD1. The germline V gene has CDR1 LNHDA and CDR2 SQIVND (reference sequence). Trimming removed 5 bases from V and 10 bases from J; junction bases left unmatched: 10. The length of the CDR3 is 15 residues. CDR3 nucleotides: TGTGCCAGTAGTTTCCCGGGACAGGTGAACTCACCCCTCCACTTT. Translating it yields CASSFPGQVNSPLHF.

The V and J genes are TRBV2 and TRBJ2-7; 7 bases align to TRBD1. Germline V gives CDR1 SNHLY, CDR2 FYNNEI. The CDR3 is made up of 14 amino acids. Unmatched junction bases numbered 6, after V lost 2 bases and J lost 5 bases. The CDR3 DNA reads as TGTGCCAGCAGTGAAAACAGGGGTGGGAACGAGCAGTACTTC. Encoded protein: CASSENRGGNEQYF.

The chain joins TRBV10-3 to TRBJ2-2; D is unclear. Trimming shortened V by 4 bases and J by 4 bases, and 7 bases separated the two germline ends. The CDR3 covers 13 residues. Germline CDR1 ENHRY, CDR2 SYGVKD. CDR3 nucleotides: TGTGCCATCAGTGGACAAGGCACCGGGGAGCTGTTTTTT. Amino acids: CAISGQGTGELFF.

J is TRBJ2-1 and V is TRBV19; TRBD2 matches at 7 bases. The CDR3 has 16 amino acids. Germline V gene sequence: CDR1 LNHDA, CDR2 SQIVND (reference sequence). Losses at the gene ends were 5 bases for V and 2 bases for J; bases not matched to a gene: 9. CDR3 loop: CASSPRWSGAYNEQFF. The CDR3 region has the DNA TGTGCCAGTAGTCCCAGATGGAGCGGGGCCTACAATGAGCAGTTCTTC. Looking up the rest from reference TRBV19 and TRBJ2-1 gives the full variable domain: DGGITQSPKYLFRKEGQNVTLSCEQNLNHDAMYWYRQDPGQGLRLIYYSQIVNDFQKGDIAEGYSVSREKKESFPLTVTSAQKNPTAFYLCASSPRWSGAYNEQFFGPGTRLTVL.

This chain joins TRBV6-5 and TRBJ1-4; D not resolved. Germline values: CDR1 MNHEY, CDR2 SVGAGI. The V end was cut by 6 bases, the J end by 7 bases, with 12 bases between. The length of the CDR3 is 13 residues. CDR3 sequence: CASRTNLGEKLFF. The CDR3 nucleotides read TGTGCCAGCAGGACCAACCTGGGTGAAAAACTGTTTTTT.